The rows below give T cell receptor beta chains drawn from one sample of a study of blood T cell repertoires in COVID-19. The method was immunoSEQ multiplex PCR; TCRdb's version includes in-frame clones alone and lacks a portion of them. The data contain roughly 130,000 clones, about four fifths of them seen just once; the ten biggest clones take up approximately 16%. The sequenced material came from peripheral blood. The receptors were sampled from a woman aged 45-59 years with acute or convalescent COVID-19. The CDR3 runs from the conserved cysteine through the conserved F or W. Fields, in order: D gene, V gene, clone size, J gene, CDR3 length, CDR3 protein, CDR3 DNA. D genes are given only for firm matches. The listing skips clone size in some rows; elsewhere it reads once, few, many or a size class.

d_call: TRBD1; v_call: TRBV27; clone_size: -; j_call: TRBJ2-3; cdr3_length: 14; cdr3_aa: CASSFGQVTDTQYF; cdr3_nt: TGTGCCAGCAGTTTTGGACAGGTCACAGATACGCAGTATTTT
d_call: TRBD1; v_call: TRBV6-4; clone_size: -; j_call: TRBJ2-7; cdr3_length: 16; cdr3_aa: CASSDSDRELSIEQYF; cdr3_nt: TGTGCCAGCAGTGACTCCGACAGGGAATTGTCCATCGAGCAGTACTTC
d_call: -; v_call: TRBV9; clone_size: -; j_call: TRBJ2-1; cdr3_length: 13; cdr3_aa: CASSVAGYNEQFF; cdr3_nt: TGTGCCAGCAGCGTAGCGGGCTACAATGAGCAGTTCTTC
d_call: TRBD1; v_call: TRBV2; clone_size: few; j_call: TRBJ1-5; cdr3_length: 14; cdr3_aa: CASKYRGGNQPQHF; cdr3_nt: TGTGCCAGCAAGTACAGGGGGGGGAATCAGCCCCAGCATTTT
d_call: TRBD1; v_call: TRBV11-2; clone_size: -; j_call: TRBJ2-7; cdr3_length: 15; cdr3_aa: CASSLARQGPYEQYF; cdr3_nt: TGTGCCAGCAGCTTAGCTAGACAGGGCCCCTACGAGCAGTACTTC
d_call: TRBD1; v_call: TRBV5-1; clone_size: -; j_call: TRBJ1-2; cdr3_length: 17; cdr3_aa: CASSPEGTGSGDYGYTF; cdr3_nt: TGCGCCAGCAGCCCCGAAGGGACAGGGAGCGGCGACTATGGCTACACCTTC
d_call: -; v_call: TRBV9; clone_size: few; j_call: TRBJ1-2; cdr3_length: 14; cdr3_aa: CASSDPGANYGYTF; cdr3_nt: TGTGCCAGCAGCGACCCCGGGGCTAACTATGGCTACACCTTC
d_call: TRBD1; v_call: TRBV19; clone_size: -; j_call: TRBJ2-7; cdr3_length: 13; cdr3_aa: CASSAERGREQYF; cdr3_nt: TGTGCCAGTAGTGCCGAAAGGGGGCGCGAGCAGTACTTC
d_call: -; v_call: TRBV6-5; clone_size: many; j_call: TRBJ1-3; cdr3_length: 15; cdr3_aa: CASSRIQPFGNTIYF; cdr3_nt: TGTGCCAGCAGTCGTATACAACCTTTCGGAAACACCATATATTTT
d_call: TRBD1; v_call: TRBV7-8; clone_size: -; j_call: TRBJ1-3; cdr3_length: 16; cdr3_aa: CASSYNRGPSGNTIYF; cdr3_nt: TGTGCCAGCAGCTACAACAGGGGCCCCTCTGGAAACACCATATATTTT
d_call: -; v_call: TRBV20-1; clone_size: once; j_call: TRBJ1-1; cdr3_length: 11; cdr3_aa: CSAVHNTEAFF; cdr3_nt: TGCAGTGCTGTTCATAACACTGAAGCTTTCTTT
d_call: -; v_call: TRBV27; clone_size: -; j_call: TRBJ2-3; cdr3_length: 15; cdr3_aa: CASSPGQPQPDTQYF; cdr3_nt: TGTGCCAGCAGTCCCGGACAGCCCCAGCCAGATACGCAGTATTTT
d_call: -; v_call: TRBV27; clone_size: -; j_call: TRBJ1-6; cdr3_length: 13; cdr3_aa: CASRPGFSSPLHF; cdr3_nt: TGTGCCAGCAGGCCAGGGTTCAGTTCACCCCTCCACTTT
d_call: TRBD1; v_call: TRBV30; clone_size: -; j_call: TRBJ2-7; cdr3_length: 13; cdr3_aa: CAWGEDRVYEQYF; cdr3_nt: TGTGCCTGGGGGGAAGACAGGGTCTACGAGCAGTACTTC
d_call: -; v_call: TRBV5-1; clone_size: -; j_call: TRBJ1-1; cdr3_length: 15; cdr3_aa: CASSLGAGVNTEAFF; cdr3_nt: TGCGCCAGCAGCTTAGGGGCAGGGGTGAACACTGAAGCTTTCTTT
d_call: TRBD2; v_call: TRBV19; clone_size: -; j_call: TRBJ2-2; cdr3_length: 24; cdr3_aa: CASSMTPGTGFALAGGLNTGELFF; cdr3_nt: TGTGCCAGTAGTATGACCCCCGGGACAGGGTTTGCACTAGCGGGGGGCCTGAACACCGGGGAGCTGTTTTTT
d_call: -; v_call: TRBV27; clone_size: -; j_call: TRBJ1-2; cdr3_length: 15; cdr3_aa: CASSPRSAGNVGYTF; cdr3_nt: TGTGCCAGCAGCCCCCGGTCCGCAGGGAATGTGGGCTACACCTTC
d_call: -; v_call: TRBV14; clone_size: -; j_call: TRBJ2-3; cdr3_length: 16; cdr3_aa: CASSPETFSSTDTQYF; cdr3_nt: TGTGCCAGCAGCCCTGAGACTTTTTCTAGCACAGATACGCAGTATTTT
d_call: -; v_call: TRBV2; clone_size: -; j_call: TRBJ1-2; cdr3_length: 14; cdr3_aa: CASSNRVGNYGYTF; cdr3_nt: TGTGCCAGCAGCAACAGGGTCGGAAACTATGGCTACACCTTC
d_call: -; v_call: TRBV6-6; clone_size: -; j_call: TRBJ1-5; cdr3_length: 15; cdr3_aa: CASSSVGGGNQPQHF; cdr3_nt: TGTGCCAGCAGCTCAGTCGGGGGTGGCAATCAGCCCCAGCATTTT
d_call: -; v_call: TRBV24-1; clone_size: -; j_call: TRBJ1-2; cdr3_length: 15; cdr3_aa: CATSDPHQANYGYTF; cdr3_nt: TGTGCCACCAGTGACCCACACCAGGCTAACTATGGCTACACCTTC
d_call: -; v_call: TRBV5-1; clone_size: -; j_call: TRBJ1-2; cdr3_length: 13; cdr3_aa: CASSGGENYGYTF; cdr3_nt: TGCGCCAGCAGCGGGGGGGAGAACTATGGCTACACCTTC
d_call: TRBD1; v_call: TRBV30; clone_size: -; j_call: TRBJ1-1; cdr3_length: 13; cdr3_aa: CAWREGGLTEAFF; cdr3_nt: TGTGCCTGGCGTGAAGGGGGCTTGACTGAAGCTTTCTTT
d_call: -; v_call: TRBV3-1/TRBV3-2; clone_size: -; j_call: TRBJ2-3; cdr3_length: 14; cdr3_aa: CASSQGRSTDTQYF; cdr3_nt: TGTGCCAGCAGCCAAGGCAGGAGCACAGATACGCAGTATTTT
d_call: -; v_call: TRBV10-2; clone_size: -; j_call: TRBJ1-5; cdr3_length: 15; cdr3_aa: CASSSTHNFNQPQHF; cdr3_nt: TGCGCCAGCAGTAGCACTCATAACTTCAATCAGCCCCAGCATTTT
d_call: TRBD1; v_call: TRBV5-5; clone_size: -; j_call: TRBJ1-2; cdr3_length: 15; cdr3_aa: CASSLGTTGGYGYTF; cdr3_nt: TGTGCCAGCAGCTTGGGGACGACAGGGGGCTATGGCTACACCTTC
d_call: -; v_call: TRBV5-6; clone_size: -; j_call: TRBJ1-2; cdr3_length: 13; cdr3_aa: CASSLPGSYGYTF; cdr3_nt: TGTGCCAGCAGCTTGCCCGGGTCCTATGGCTACACCTTC
d_call: -; v_call: TRBV23-1; clone_size: few; j_call: TRBJ2-2; cdr3_length: 17; cdr3_aa: CASSQGRGVRNTGELFF; cdr3_nt: TGCGCCAGCAGTCAAGGGAGGGGGGTTAGGAACACCGGGGAGCTGTTTTTT
d_call: -; v_call: TRBV19; clone_size: -; j_call: TRBJ1-5; cdr3_length: 15; cdr3_aa: CASSADWASNQPQHF; cdr3_nt: TGTGCCAGTAGTGCCGATTGGGCGAGCAATCAGCCCCAGCATTTT
d_call: TRBD1; v_call: TRBV11-2; clone_size: -; j_call: TRBJ1-5; cdr3_length: 13; cdr3_aa: CASSWDRNQPQHF; cdr3_nt: TGTGCCAGCAGCTGGGACAGAAATCAGCCCCAGCATTTT
d_call: TRBD1; v_call: TRBV28; clone_size: -; j_call: TRBJ2-1; cdr3_length: 15; cdr3_aa: CASSLPATGQDEQFF; cdr3_nt: TGTGCCAGCAGTTTACCCGCGACAGGGCAGGATGAGCAGTTCTTC
d_call: -; v_call: TRBV5-4; clone_size: few; j_call: TRBJ1-6; cdr3_length: 15; cdr3_aa: CASSLGGSYNSPLHF; cdr3_nt: TGTGCCAGCAGCTTAGGGGGCTCCTATAATTCACCCCTCCACTTT
d_call: TRBD1; v_call: TRBV5-1; clone_size: -; j_call: TRBJ2-3; cdr3_length: 15; cdr3_aa: CASRRDRGSADTQYF; cdr3_nt: TGCGCCAGCAGGAGGGACAGGGGGAGCGCAGATACGCAGTATTTT
d_call: -; v_call: TRBV15; clone_size: -; j_call: TRBJ2-3; cdr3_length: 16; cdr3_aa: CATSRVATGRGDTQYF; cdr3_nt: TGTGCCACCAGCAGAGTCGCGACAGGGCGGGGAGATACGCAGTATTTT
d_call: TRBD1; v_call: TRBV19; clone_size: -; j_call: TRBJ1-1; cdr3_length: 18; cdr3_aa: CASSRRDRGTPMNTEAFF; cdr3_nt: TGTGCCAGTAGTAGACGGGACAGGGGGACTCCTATGAACACTGAAGCTTTCTTT
d_call: -; v_call: TRBV19; clone_size: -; j_call: TRBJ1-5; cdr3_length: 15; cdr3_aa: CATQSGGTLNQPQHF; cdr3_nt: TGTGCCACTCAAAGCGGGGGGACCCTGAATCAGCCCCAGCATTTT
d_call: TRBD1; v_call: TRBV5-1; clone_size: -; j_call: TRBJ1-4; cdr3_length: 16; cdr3_aa: CASSILGQSTNEKLFF; cdr3_nt: TGCGCCAGCAGCATCCTGGGACAGTCAACTAATGAAAAACTGTTTTTT
d_call: -; v_call: TRBV27; clone_size: -; j_call: TRBJ2-5; cdr3_length: 14; cdr3_aa: CASSLSNRVETQYF; cdr3_nt: TGTGCCAGCAGTTTATCGAACAGGGTGGAGACCCAGTACTTC
d_call: TRBD1; v_call: TRBV6-5; clone_size: -; j_call: TRBJ1-5; cdr3_length: 15; cdr3_aa: CASSLSGTGDQPQHF; cdr3_nt: TGTGCCAGCAGTCTAAGCGGGACAGGGGATCAGCCCCAGCATTTT
d_call: -; v_call: TRBV18; clone_size: -; j_call: TRBJ2-3; cdr3_length: 12; cdr3_aa: CASSPNGDTQYF; cdr3_nt: TGTGCCAGCTCACCAAACGGAGATACGCAGTATTTT
d_call: -; v_call: TRBV7-6; clone_size: -; j_call: TRBJ2-3; cdr3_length: 15; cdr3_aa: CASSLMTGETDTQYF; cdr3_nt: TGTGCCAGCAGCTTAATGACAGGCGAGACAGATACGCAGTATTTT
d_call: -; v_call: TRBV3-1/TRBV3-2; clone_size: -; j_call: TRBJ1-1; cdr3_length: 13; cdr3_aa: CASSQGQEIEAFF; cdr3_nt: TGTGCCAGCAGCCAAGGGCAAGAAATTGAAGCTTTCTTT
d_call: -; v_call: TRBV2; clone_size: -; j_call: TRBJ1-6; cdr3_length: 13; cdr3_aa: CASSQGIKSPLHF; cdr3_nt: TGTGCCAGCTCCCAGGGAATAAAGTCACCCCTCCACTTT
d_call: -; v_call: TRBV20-1; clone_size: -; j_call: TRBJ2-1; cdr3_length: 11; cdr3_aa: CSAQTGNEQFF; cdr3_nt: TGCAGTGCGCAAACAGGGAACGAGCAGTTCTTC
d_call: TRBD1; v_call: TRBV2; clone_size: -; j_call: TRBJ2-7; cdr3_length: 13; cdr3_aa: CAGQGQGNYEQYF; cdr3_nt: TGTGCCGGGCAGGGACAGGGGAACTACGAGCAGTACTTC
d_call: -; v_call: TRBV6-5; clone_size: -; j_call: TRBJ1-1; cdr3_length: 12; cdr3_aa: CASSRGVTEAFF; cdr3_nt: TGTGCCAGCAGCCGGGGTGTCACTGAAGCTTTCTTT
d_call: -; v_call: TRBV10-1; clone_size: -; j_call: TRBJ2-7; cdr3_length: 17; cdr3_aa: CASSPAAGRDLLHEQYF; cdr3_nt: TGCGCCAGCAGTCCAGCAGCGGGCAGGGACCTTCTCCACGAGCAGTACTTC
d_call: -; v_call: TRBV10-3; clone_size: -; j_call: TRBJ1-4; cdr3_length: 19; cdr3_aa: CAISESTVPDGTTNEKLFF; cdr3_nt: TGTGCCATCAGTGAGTCGACGGTCCCTGACGGGACAACTAATGAAAAACTGTTTTTT
d_call: TRBD1; v_call: TRBV7-2; clone_size: -; j_call: TRBJ1-1; cdr3_length: 15; cdr3_aa: CASSFWAGGNTEAFF; cdr3_nt: TGTGCCAGCAGCTTTTGGGCAGGGGGCAACACTGAAGCTTTCTTT
d_call: -; v_call: TRBV4-2; clone_size: -; j_call: TRBJ2-3; cdr3_length: 15; cdr3_aa: CASSQDGTGGDTQYF; cdr3_nt: TGTGCCAGCAGCCAAGACGGGACGGGGGGCGATACGCAGTATTTT
d_call: TRBD2; v_call: TRBV20-1; clone_size: -; j_call: TRBJ2-7; cdr3_length: 13; cdr3_aa: CSASPSGGYEQYF; cdr3_nt: TGCAGTGCTAGTCCTAGCGGGGGCTACGAGCAGTACTTC
d_call: -; v_call: TRBV5-6; clone_size: -; j_call: TRBJ1-2; cdr3_length: 16; cdr3_aa: CASSTRAEKRGYGYTF; cdr3_nt: TGTGCCAGCAGCACGAGGGCAGAGAAACGAGGCTATGGCTACACCTTC
d_call: TRBD1; v_call: TRBV5-1; clone_size: -; j_call: TRBJ2-2; cdr3_length: 15; cdr3_aa: CASSLGTGTVGELFF; cdr3_nt: TGCGCCAGCAGCTTGGGAACCGGGACAGTCGGGGAGCTGTTTTTT
d_call: -; v_call: TRBV18; clone_size: -; j_call: TRBJ1-6; cdr3_length: 16; cdr3_aa: CASSPKERGTNSPLHF; cdr3_nt: TGTGCCAGCTCACCTAAAGAAAGGGGAACTAATTCACCCCTCCACTTT
d_call: TRBD1; v_call: TRBV19; clone_size: -; j_call: TRBJ1-1; cdr3_length: 14; cdr3_aa: CASSSGQGNTEAFF; cdr3_nt: TGTGCCAGTAGTAGTGGACAGGGGAACACTGAAGCTTTCTTT